The 6 T cell receptor beta chains in this list originate from one sample, sequenced in a study of blood T cell repertoires in COVID-19. Only in-frame clones appear in the TCRdb table, and some are missing; sequencing was by immunoSEQ multiplex PCR. Among around 340,000 clones listed, roughly 87% were seen once. Material: peripheral blood. The receptors originated from a woman aged 55-70 years with COVID-19, enrolled during active disease.

This clone has a handful of counts. V gene TRBV11-2 combines with J gene TRBJ1-2; D gene ambiguous. CDR1 SGHAT and CDR2 FQNNGV come from the germline V gene. V was shortened by 4 bases and J by 4 bases, with 13 bases between the two germline ends. This CDR3 is 14 amino acids long. CDR3 sequence reads: CASSYTRERYGYTF. The CDR3 bases are TGTGCCAGCAGCTATACGCGGGAGCGCTATGGCTACACCTTC. Full variable domain (rest looked up from reference TRBV11-2 and TRBJ1-2): EAGVAQSPRYKIIEKRQSVAFWCNPISGHATLYWYQQILGQGPKLLIQFQNNGVVDDSQLPKDRFSAERLKGVDSTLKIQPAKLEDSAVYLCASSYTRERYGYTFGSGTRLTVV.

This clone was counted once. The gene calls are TRBV6-5 and TRBJ1-1, with D uncertain. V dropped 6 bases and J dropped 1 base, with 15 bases sitting between them. CDR3 length equals 15 residues. Germline V lookup: CDR1 MNHEY, CDR2 SVGAGI. CDR3 bases: TGTGCCAGCAGCATCCGGGATAGATGGAACACTGAAGCTTTCTTT. Translated: CASSIRDRWNTEAFF.

The gene calls are TRBV5-6 and TRBJ1-2; tentative D call: TRBD1 (5 bases). The CDR3 runs 15 residues. The ends were cut back, 0 bases at V and 4 bases at J, with 13 bases in the middle. The germline CDR1 and CDR2 sequences are SGHDT and YYEEEE. Here the CDR3 DNA reads TGTGCCAGCAGCTTGGGGGGCAGGGAGGGCTATGGCTACACCTTC. This translates into CASSLGGREGYGYTF.

The V and J genes are TRBV10-3 and TRBJ1-2; 12 bases are a match to TRBD1. This CDR3 is 15 amino acids long. J gave up 8 bases and V 6 bases, and 10 bases lay outside the gene matches. Germline V gene data show CDR1 as ENHRY and CDR2 as SYGVKD. Here the CDR3 reads CAISSVSGTGGGYTF. As DNA, the CDR3 is TGTGCCATCAGCAGCGTATCCGGGACAGGGGGCGGCTACACCTTC.

J is TRBJ2-7 and V is TRBV9, with D perhaps TRBD2 (7 bases). V was pared by 3 bases and J by 1 base, with 11 bases between. The CDR3 has 14 amino acids. Per germline, CDR1 SGDLS and CDR2 YYNGEE. In nucleotides, the CDR3 is TGTGCCAGCAGCGGAAGGGGGGGATCCTACGAGCAGTACTTC. This translates into CASSGRGGSYEQYF.

This chain joins TRBV5-5 and TRBJ1-1; possibly TRBD1 for D (6 bases). The CDR3 spans 13 residues. Per the germline V gene, CDR1 is SGHKS and CDR2 is YYEKEE (reference sequence). The ends were cut back, 4 bases at V and 5 bases at J, with 12 bases in the middle. The CDR3 coding sequence is TGTGCCAGCAGCCCGGGGGGCCGGACTGAAGCTTTCTTT. This codes for CASSPGGRTEAFF.